This TCR beta chain was sequenced during a study of cytomegalovirus exposure and HLA in healthy donors (dated by TCRdb to the late 2010s). Looking at the study overall: In an earlier analysis of some 610 of the donors, around 290 Gb of sequence data and 120 million or so unique TCR beta sequences from about 190 million T cells were reported. Rather than using new phenotypic data, the later analysis identified candidate immune exposures from TCR beta sequences and from how often those sequences occurred across donors. HLA typing covered class I and class II loci at four-digit resolution. A later genetic analysis took genome-wide SNP genotypes for about three fifths of the 666 donors and used that subset as a discovery cohort. Among approximately 370 genotyped donors of the cohort, an average of approximately 240,000 unique TCR beta nucleotide sequences was sequenced per donor, of which roughly 17% were non-productive. Alongside the repertoire data, information on donor age, sex, ethnicity and CMV serostatus was compiled. The study was designed to test whether signatures of past pathogen exposure could be identified by cataloging public T cell receptors. An early release covering about 600 HLA-typed donors comprised 250 to 350 gigabases of sequencing data and roughly 86 million unique TCR sequences. A handful of DR-DQ haplotypes were handled as single units for association and clustering because linkage in the cohort was strong. A later analysis re-analyzed previously published TCR beta repertoires from approximately 670 donors and added high-resolution HLA genotyping to study TCR occurrence patterns. Every repertoire in the discovery cohort had been generated on one and the same sequencing platform. The T cell repertoires of 666 subjects were profiled by immunosequencing and related to cytomegalovirus serostatus. To predict cytomegalovirus infection status, the study brought together high-throughput TCR immunosequencing, statistical association of individual TCRs with disease status, and machine learning. Typing coverage varied by locus: roughly 620-630 donors for A, B, C, DRB1 and DQB1; about 520 for DQA1; about 590 for DPA1; roughly 450 for DPB1. Of the approximately 400 genotyped donors, more than 75% were placed in the genetic ancestry cluster associated with self-reported Caucasian donors. In an earlier analysis of more than 550 of the donors, high-throughput TCR beta sequencing was used to judge whether each TCR beta V gene segment behaved as functional or pseudogenic. Along with the roughly 700-subject first cohort, a separate validation cohort of over a hundred different subjects was used.

The cohort comprised approximately 700 healthy bone marrow donors. All cohort members were sampled while nominally healthy, although unrecorded immune exposures were likely present. The donor was CMV seronegative and belonged to the group of under 400 seronegative cohort members. A peripheral blood sample was collected from each donor, and TCR beta sequencing was performed on peripheral blood mononuclear cells. Genomic DNA was extracted from the blood cell samples with the Qiagen DNeasy Blood Extraction Kit. Turning to this clone: Its specific antigen is unknown. Base qualities are missing; no much larger clone stands one base away.

Cut back by 3 bases and 8 bases, the V and J ends lie 13 bases apart. From a lookup of the germline V gene, CDR1 and CDR2 are KGHSH and LQKENI. Including the terminal cysteine and phenylalanine, the CDR3 comprises 14 residues. The only DNA kept is the CDR3, 42 bases in frame from the first base. Here is what the overall study found, with its caveats: Strong co-occurrence of HLA alleles, especially DR and DQ, made assigning TCR associations to individual alleles difficult. A later analysis found that TCR association rates varied across HLA loci, with DRB1 alleles showing the most associated TCRs and HLA-C alleles the fewest. A group of highly shared sequence variants was considered likely to be a technical artifact of the sequencing pipeline. A later analysis found that most CMV-associated TCR beta chains appeared HLA-restricted, with HLA associations seemingly driven largely by CMV exposure. Roughly uniform sequencing depth across donors was assumed in presence/absence analyses, although this assumption may not hold. In a later genetic analysis, fewer N-insertions in productive TCRs were reported among donors in an Asian-associated ancestry cluster than the roughly 640-donor mean. For the cohort, immune exposure information was limited to CMV serostatus. A later analysis associated roughly 17,000 TCR beta sequences with specific HLA alleles at a false discovery rate of 0.05. In an earlier analysis of fewer than 750 of the donors, most TCR beta V segments were observed in productive rearrangements about 87% or about 30% of the time, broadly matching IMGT annotations. Across donors, most TCR sequences were observed very rarely, whereas some public TCRs were present in many individuals. The cohort was sequenced for TCR beta chains only, and without alpha or paired-chain data the features that could be detected were limited. Correlated functional status among segregating V segments might be attributable to linkage disequilibrium, but an unknown experimental factor could not be ruled out. A later analysis reported that several top co-occurrence clusters appeared linked to parvovirus B19, influenza, CMV and Epstein-Barr virus. The 87-base-pair reads could not distinguish some IMGT-functional V segments, including TRBV6-2 and TRBV6-3, so those segments were excluded. Three of the identified cytomegalovirus-associated TCR beta chains were confirmed in vitro to be specific for cytomegalovirus antigens. In a later genetic analysis, a missense DCLRE1C variant was associated with V-gene and J-gene trimming of TCR beta chains, and the association was replicated in an independent cohort. A further reported finding was that TCR beta sequences accurately predicted the HLA-A and HLA-B alleles for most subjects in the first cohort. A later analysis found that HLA-associated TCR beta chains were more clonally expanded and had lower generation probabilities than equally common non-associated chains. Cytomegalovirus status was reported to be diagnosed by the classifier with high specificity and sensitivity in both the original and validation cohorts. The study listed 150 to 200 TCR beta chains as associated with cytomegalovirus. Some 16 rarely observed V segments, including chromosome 9 orphons, were excluded from the earlier analysis of 550 to 700 of the donors because counts were too low. Because some donors lacked HLA typing at each locus, the association tests relied only on the typed subset. The authors suggested that the approach could potentially be generalized to other disease states and immunological phenotypes.

To prepare the library, the immunoSEQ multiplex PCR assay was applied. For the multiplex PCR, a mixture combining 60 forward primers for TCR Vbeta segments and 13 reverse primers for TCR Jbeta segments was used. A multiplex PCR assay on genomic DNA amplified the CDR3 region of rearranged TCR beta genes. On the Illumina HiSeq System, the amplified TCR beta libraries were sequenced as 87-base-pair reads. The study's processing was this. A later analysis counted 75 million to 100 million unique TCR beta chains across the 700 or so repertoires, and approximately 11 million of these chains were shared by at least two donors. Raw reads were error-corrected and collapsed into unique sequences with a nearest-neighbor algorithm that merged closely related sequences to remove PCR and sequencing errors. To assign V, D and J gene segments, CDR3 sequences were aligned to IMGT reference sequences. For a sequence to be retained, a match of at least six nucleotides was required to both a V gene segment and a J gene segment. Rearrangements were classified as productive when the CDR3 lacked stop codons and remained in frame with V and J, and all other rearrangements were classified as non-productive. Following IMGT convention, CDR3 was defined as the stretch from the second conserved V-encoded cysteine to the conserved J-encoded phenylalanine. The earlier analysis of 587 of the donors excluded any sequence lacking an unambiguous match to a single V gene segment. An earlier analysis of a few hundred of the donors classified V segments as functional when productive rearrangements were above 56.7% and as segregating when the standard deviation between donors was above 5%. A statistical classification framework was built for diagnosing cytomegalovirus status from the catalog of TCR beta chain sequences. A later analysis assigned V and J genes by comparing TCR nucleotide sequences with IMGT/GENE-DB human TR gene sequences. A later analysis assigned CDR3 sequences and most-parsimonious VDJ recombination scenarios with the TCRdist pipeline. In a later analysis, each TCR beta chain was defined by its CDR3 amino acid sequence together with its V-gene family, and reads lacking a unique V-gene family were excluded. As a way to deal with suspected cross-contamination and a sequencing artifact, a later analysis dropped nearly 600 nucleotide sequences that were highly shared and had low generation probability. For each public chain, a later analysis derived a clonal expansion index from normalized ranks of inferred template counts within each repertoire. In a later analysis, generation probabilities were computed using a VDJ recombination model fitted to out-of-frame rearrangements, and the results were checked against IGoR. Hypergeometric tests were used in a later analysis to score TCR-TCR, TCR-HLA and TCR-CMV co-occurrence, with a repertoire-size bias correction applied to the TCR pairs. A later analysis estimated false discovery rates by permuting HLA or CMV assignments 20 times. In a later analysis, co-occurring TCRs were grouped using DBSCAN, with TCRdist sequence similarity added in when clustering inside HLA-allele-positive subsets. Repertoires with fewer than 30,000 or more than 120,000 public chains, plus five repertoires with anomalous nucleotide sharing, were excluded from co-occurrence clustering. TCRdb took this table from immuneACCESS and kept in-frame rearrangements with V and J called. Such tables lack part of the clones; where checked against another copy, unresolved V genes explain under half of the gap, and the rest is unexplained. That table furnishes V, J and clone size, whereas the DNA furnished D and trimming. Across this sample there are some 180,000 clones, with about four fifths seen only once. Of the sample, approximately 2.9% is held by the ten largest clones.

Sample: PBMCs. The rearranged segments are TRBV18 and TRBJ1-4; the D gene cannot be resolved reliably. This TCR derives from a female donor in good health and CMV-seronegative. The sequenced DNA: TGTGCCAGCTCACCCCGCGGATTAGAGGAAAAACTGTTTTTT. Its protein is CASSPRGLEEKLFF.